The 13 T cell receptor beta chains in this list originate from one sample, sequenced in a study of T cells in Graves' hyperthyroidism and ophthalmopathy. RNA transcripts provided the source from which TCR beta CDR3 regions were amplified. The HTBI primer set served for first-round RT-PCR of the TCR CDR3. TCRdb passed the multiplex PCR reads through MiXCR, listing each CDR3 protein once. The table lists more than 300,000 distinct CDR3 sequences, approximately 17% of them singletons. Sequences were obtained from blood. These receptors originate from a young woman with Graves' hyperthyroidism that later progressed to Graves' ophthalmopathy.

A note on this clonotype: Possible read error: a much larger clone is one base away. The gene calls are TRBV7-2 and TRBJ2-5; D might be TRBD1 or TRBD2, each matching 5 bases. This CDR3 region has 13 residues. Germline-derived CDR1 and CDR2 are SGHTA and FQGNSA. The DNA of the CDR3 is TGTGCCAGCGGCTTCCTTGAGGGGAAGACCCAGTACTTC. It codes for CASGFLEGKTQYF.

This clonotype was seen at least ten times. The genes are TRBV28 and TRBJ2-1, with a tentative D call TRBD1 (7 bases). Germline CDR1 reads MDHEN; CDR2 reads SYDVKM. This CDR3 spans 16 amino acids. V was shortened by 4 bases and J by 0 bases, with 13 bases between the two germline ends. The CDR3 reads CASSSQGGSSYNEQFF. Written as DNA, the CDR3 is TGTGCCAGCAGTTCTCAGGGGGGCAGCTCCTACAATGAGCAGTTCTTC.

The sample holds many counts of this clonotype. The rearrangement joins TRBV18 to TRBJ2-7; 7 nucleotides agree with TRBD1. From germline, CDR1 is KGHSH and CDR2 LQKENI. The CDR3 is made up of 15 amino acids. V dropped 3 bases and J dropped 1; count of bases not matched to a gene: 6. CDR3 region: CASSPTGTVSYEQYF. CDR3 in DNA: TGTGCCAGCTCACCTACCGGGACAGTGTCCTACGAGCAGTACTTC.

This clonotype was recorded a few times. The chain couples TRBV6-9 to TRBJ1-5; D is ambiguous. The CDR3 runs to 15 residues. The germline gives CDR1 MNHGY, CDR2 SVAAGI. The germline V and J ends were trimmed by 0 bases and 4 bases, with 10 bases remaining between them. The CDR3 region has the DNA TGTGCCAGCAGTTATTCGAAGGGATCTAATCAGCCCCAGCATTTT. Protein: CASSYSKGSNQPQHF.

This clonotype has more than one count but fewer than ten. The J gene is TRBJ2-5, the V gene TRBV4-1, with D maybe TRBD2 (5 bases). Trimming shortened V by 4 bases and J by 2 bases, and 14 bases separated the two germline ends. Looked up from germline, CDR1 is MGHRA and CDR2 is YSYEKL. The CDR3 consists of 15 residues. CDR3 coding DNA: TGCGCCAGCAGCCGAGTCATCCGGGGACAAGAGACCCAGTACTTC. It encodes CASSRVIRGQETQYF.

This clonotype showed up just a few times. The chain links TRBV20-1 to TRBJ1-6, with D perhaps TRBD1 (5 bases). This CDR3 contains 15 residues. Trimming shortened V by 1 base and J by 4 bases, and 11 bases separated the two germline ends. Germline V lookup: CDR1 DFQATT, CDR2 SNEGSKA (reference sequence). The CDR3 here is CSARGGSMYNSPLHF. The CDR3 DNA reads TGCAGTGCTAGAGGGGGGTCTATGTATAATTCACCCCTCCACTTT.

This chain joins TRBV5-1 and TRBJ2-7; a possible D gene is TRBD1 (6 bases). The ends were cut back, 4 bases at V and 3 bases at J, with 14 bases in the middle. Germline V CDR1 and CDR2: SGHRS, YFSETQ. The length of the CDR3 is 14 residues. The CDR3 region has the DNA TGCGCCAGCAGCACTTTACAGGGTCGCTACGAGCAGTACTTC. Encoded protein: CASSTLQGRYEQYF.

The CDR3 region has the DNA TGTGCCTGGAGTGTTGGAAATGAAGCTTTCTTT. As protein: CAWSVGNEAFF. The chain joins TRBV30 to TRBJ1-1; D is ambiguous. The germline gives CDR1 GTSNPN, CDR2 SVGIG (reference sequence). V lost 0 bases to trimming and J lost 7 bases, with 6 bases between them. The CDR3 is 11 amino acids. The variable domain in full, with the rest retrieved from reference TRBV30 and TRBJ1-1, is SQTIHQWPATLVQPVGSPLSLECTVEGTSNPNLYWYRQAAGRGLQLLFYSVGIGQISSEVPQNLSASRPQDRQFILSSKKLLLSDSGFYLCAWSVGNEAFFGQGTRLTVV.

The genes are TRBV6-5 and TRBJ1-1; D might be TRBD1 (5 bases). This CDR3 comprises 16 residues. Germline V lookup: CDR1 MNHEY, CDR2 SVGAGI. Between the trimmed V and J ends, which lost 2 bases and 4 bases, there was a span of 17 bases. The CDR3 here is CASSYTERPGGTEAFF. The CDR3 bases are TGTGCCAGCAGTTACACCGAACGCCCTGGGGGCACTGAAGCTTTCTTT.

The V call is TRBV20-1, the J call TRBJ2-2; 8 nucleotides match TRBD1. V shed 6 bases and J 3 bases; nucleotides not matched to a gene: 3. Germline V gene sequence: CDR1 DFQATT, CDR2 SNEGSKA (reference sequence). The CDR3 totals 13 residues. The CDR3 region has the DNA TGCAGTGCATCGACAGGGGACACCGGGGAGCTGTTTTTT. Translating it yields CSASTGDTGELFF.

This clonotype occurred a few times. This chain connects TRBV10-1 to TRBJ2-7; 9 bases fit TRBD1. Germline loops: CDR1 WNHNN, CDR2 SYGVQD (reference sequence). V gave up 3 bases and J gave up 8 bases; unmatched junction bases: 2. CDR3 length equals 12 residues. CDR3 region: CASSEGQGKQYF. CDR3 in DNA: TGCGCCAGCAGTGAAGGACAGGGGAAGCAGTACTTC.

The sample holds many counts of this clonotype. The rearrangement links TRBV30 to TRBJ1-4; no clear D gene. The CDR3 contains 16 residues. Deletions cut 3 bases from V and 0 bases from J, with 14 bases between. CDR1 is GTSNPN, CDR2 SVGIG, per germline (reference sequence). The CDR3, as DNA: TGTGCCTGGAGACCGAGAAGGGTTACAACTAATGAAAAACTGTTTTTT. It translates to CAWRPRRVTTNEKLFF.

This clonotype has a handful of counts. The CDR3 protein is CAISGAGEKNIQYF. The CDR3 bases are TGTGCCATCAGTGGGGCAGGGGAGAAAAACATTCAGTACTTC. The chain has TRBV10-3 and TRBJ2-4; tentative D call: TRBD1 (6 bases). In germline, CDR1 is ENHRY, CDR2 SYGVKD. The CDR3 sequence is 14 residues long. The V end lost 4 bases, the J end lost 4 bases, and 11 bases lay between the germline ends.